The entry below describes one TCR beta chain. The antigen is not known. TCRdb's copy holds only in-frame clones and misses some; the assay was immunoSEQ multiplex PCR. Among approximately 2.5 million clones, more than 85% were seen once, and the ten largest hold about 0.38%. This record belongs to a study of shared clonotypes between healthy human individuals. Losses at the gene ends were 4 bases for V and 6 bases for J; bases not matched to a gene: 7. Germline CDR1 and CDR2: SGHTA and FQGNSA. This CDR3 has 14 residues. Findings and limits, study-wide: Estimated clonotype richness was generally higher in naive than memory subsets. Few donors restricted represented genetic and exposure-history diversity.

This TCR was sampled from a man between 18 and 35 years old in good health. Some clones in this sample may be carry-over from other donors' samples. The sample consisted of naive CD4+ T cells from PBMCs. Subset of the sample: CD45RA+ positively selected. The chain links TRBV7-2 to TRBJ1-1, with 8 bases lining up with TRBD1. CDR3 sequence: CASSSQGAAAEAFF. The CDR3 bases are TGTGCCAGCAGCTCGCAGGGGGCAGCGGCTGAAGCTTTCTTT.